This record concerns one TCR beta chain sequence. TCRdb keeps only in-frame clones here, not all; method: immunoSEQ multiplex PCR. This sample yields about 36,000 clones, of which about 91% are seen a single time; around 0.41% belongs to the top ten. The ends were cut back, 3 bases at V and 10 bases at J, with 13 bases in the middle. The CDR3 has 13 residues. CDR1 and CDR2 (germline): KGHSH, LQKENI. The sample is drawn from a study of T cell changes during pregnancy in multiple sclerosis. This TCR came from a female donor in good health, enrolled as a control in a pregnancy study. The sequencing here drew on CD4+ T cells from peripheral blood mononuclear cells, taken in the third trimester of pregnancy. The chain employs TRBV18 and TRBJ2-1; the D gene is possibly TRBD2 (5 bases). The CDR3 loop reads CASSPVRTHEQFF. As DNA, the CDR3 is TGTGCCAGCTCACCGGTTAGGACTCACGAGCAGTTCTTC.